This T cell receptor beta chain is from a study of T cells expressing NK-cell markers. After re-calling the 5' RACE reads, TCRdb lists one entry per CDR3 protein, DNA absent. The sample yields around 260,000 distinct CDR3 sequences, of which the top ten take up around 4%. The sequenced material came from blood T cells: a sorted CD56 or NKG2C T cell subset, CD4+ or CD8+ T cells, or bulk PBMC T cells (not recorded which). The sequence derives from a woman between 18 and 70 years old in good health.

The CDR3 protein is CASSHGLAGTYEQYF. The genes are TRBV7-2 and TRBJ2-7; as DNA is missing, the TRBD2 call by TCRdb cannot be tested. The CDR3 covers 15 residues. The germline gives CDR1 SGHTA, CDR2 FQGNSA.